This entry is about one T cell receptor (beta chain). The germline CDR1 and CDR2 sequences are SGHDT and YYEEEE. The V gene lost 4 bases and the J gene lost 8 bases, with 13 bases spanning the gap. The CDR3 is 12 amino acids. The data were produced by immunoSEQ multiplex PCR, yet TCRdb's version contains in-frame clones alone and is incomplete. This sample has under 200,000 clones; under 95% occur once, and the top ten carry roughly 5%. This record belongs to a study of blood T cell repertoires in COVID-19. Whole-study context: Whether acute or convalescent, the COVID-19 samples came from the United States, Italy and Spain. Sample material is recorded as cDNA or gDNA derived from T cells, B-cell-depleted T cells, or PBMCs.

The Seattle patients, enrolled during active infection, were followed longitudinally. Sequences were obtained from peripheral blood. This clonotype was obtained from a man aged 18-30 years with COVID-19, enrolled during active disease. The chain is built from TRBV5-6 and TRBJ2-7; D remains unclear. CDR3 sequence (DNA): TGTGCCAGCAGCCGGCAGAGCGTGAAGCAGTACTTC. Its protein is CASSRQSVKQYF. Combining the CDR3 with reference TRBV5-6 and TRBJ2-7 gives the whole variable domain DAGVTQSPTHLIKTRGQQVTLRCSPKSGHDTVSWYQQALGQGPQFIFQYYEEEERQRGNFPDRFSGHQFPNYSSELNVNALLLGDSALYLCASSRQSVKQYFGPGTRLTVT.